A single sample gave rise to the 24 T cell receptor beta chains below, sequenced in a study of T cell responses to AZD1222 COVID-19 vaccine (dated by TCRdb to the early 2020s). Preparation of the library involved the immunoSEQ multiplex PCR assay. Imported from immuneACCESS, the table was reduced by TCRdb to in-frame sequences with V and J called. These copies leave out some clones; in studies compared against another copy, an unresolved V gene accounts for under half, and the cause of the remainder is not known. The sample contains some 82,000 clones, 85% to 90% of them found a single time. The ten largest account for approximately 5.7% of the sample. Interpreted using the paper, the time point label stands for: baseline before first vaccination. The sequencing used peripheral blood, collected on day 0 of AZD1222 vaccination. The receptor set was obtained from an adult in good health.

The genes are TRBV10-3 and TRBJ1-6, with unresolved D. The length of the CDR3 is 15 residues. CDR1 and CDR2 (germline): ENHRY, SYGVKD. Deletions cut 2 bases from V and 0 bases from J, with 5 bases between. DNA for the CDR3: TGTGCCATCAGTGAGGGGCTCTCCTATAATTCACCCCTCCACTTT. Its protein product is CAISEGLSYNSPLHF.

The V and J genes are TRBV30 and TRBJ2-1; maybe TRBD2 (5 bases). Germline values: CDR1 GTSNPN, CDR2 SVGIG (reference sequence). V lost 7 bases and J 2 bases, leaving 12 bases between the germline ends. The CDR3 loop spans 13 amino acids. In nucleotides, the CDR3 is TGTGCCTCGCGCGGGCTAGCCTACAATGAGCAGTTCTTC. Its protein is CASRGLAYNEQFF.

This chain links TRBV27 with TRBJ1-6; TRBD1 is a possible D gene (5 bases). This CDR3 spans 17 amino acids. Germline V CDR1 and CDR2: MNHEY, SMNVEV (reference sequence). Trimming took off 4 bases at V and 5 bases at J, with 18 bases between the two ends. In DNA form, the CDR3 reads TGTGCCAGCAGTTCCGCAGGGTCCCCTACCCATAATTCACCCCTCCACTTT. Amino acids: CASSSAGSPTHNSPLHF.

This clone has more than one count but fewer than ten. V gene TRBV4-2 combines with J gene TRBJ1-2; D may be TRBD1 (5 bases). CDR1 LGHNA and CDR2 YNFKEQ come from the germline V gene. With 0 bases removed from V and 8 bases from J, the gap between germline ends came to 7 bases. The CDR3 spans 12 residues. The CDR3 region has the DNA TGTGCCAGCAGCCAAGATTCAGGGGGCTACACCTTC. It yields the protein CASSQDSGGYTF.

This chain links TRBV9 with TRBJ1-2; tentative D call: TRBD1 (5 bases). Per germline, CDR1 SGDLS and CDR2 YYNGEE. Trimming removed 0 bases from V and 2 bases from J, with 8 bases in between. This CDR3 has 14 residues. This chain's CDR3 is CASSVGGENYGYTF. For the CDR3, the DNA is TGTGCCAGCAGCGTAGGAGGGGAGAACTATGGCTACACCTTC. Full variable domain (remainder filled in from reference TRBV9 and TRBJ1-2): DSGVTQTPKHLITATGQRVTLRCSPRSGDLSVYWYQQSLDQGLQFLIQYYNGEERAKGNILERFSAQQFPDLHSELNLSSLELGDSALYFCASSVGGENYGYTFGSGTRLTVV.

The chain is built from TRBV11-2 and TRBJ1-5; D is unresolved. The CDR3 length is 12 residues. The V end lost 5 bases, the J end lost 0 bases, and 2 bases lay between the germline ends. Germline loops: CDR1 SGHAT, CDR2 FQNNGV. This CDR3 reads CASSDSNQPQHF. The CDR3 nucleotides read TGTGCCAGCAGCGATAGCAATCAGCCCCAGCATTTT.

This chain connects TRBV19 to TRBJ2-7; unclear D gene. The CDR3 is 14 residues long. Germline V gene data show CDR1 as LNHDA and CDR2 as SQIVND (reference sequence). V was shortened by 2 bases and J by 1 base, with 9 bases between the two germline ends. DNA of the CDR3: TGTGCCAGTAGTATACTGGGCGGATCCTACGAGCAGTACTTC. This translates into CASSILGGSYEQYF.

The CDR3 loop is CASNPGPRYSPLHF. The CDR3 coding sequence is TGTGCCAGCAACCCGGGCCCCCGGTATTCACCCCTCCACTTT. The rearrangement links TRBV28 to TRBJ1-6; D is uncertain. Trimming shortened V by 7 bases and J by 8 bases, and 15 bases separated the two germline ends. CDR1 and CDR2 from the germline V gene are MDHEN and SYDVKM. The CDR3 consists of 14 residues.

The J gene is TRBJ2-2, the V gene TRBV7-9, with D unresolved. V was shortened by 5 bases and J by 8 bases, with 3 bases between the two germline ends. This CDR3 has 10 amino acids. Germline V gene data show CDR1 as SEHNR and CDR2 as FQNEAQ (reference sequence). CDR3 nucleotides: TGTGCCAGCAGCCCGGGGGAGCTGTTTTTT. This encodes CASSPGELFF.

The chain employs TRBV10-2 and TRBJ2-7; D tentatively fits TRBD1 or TRBD2 (5 bases each). V was shortened by 5 bases and J by 2 bases, with 16 bases between the two germline ends. Germline V lookup: CDR1 WSHSY, CDR2 SAAADI. There are 15 residues in the CDR3. CDR3 DNA: TGCGCCAGCAGTCCCTCCGTGGGGACCCCCTACGAGCAGTACTTC. It codes for CASSPSVGTPYEQYF.

The rearrangement joins TRBV27 to TRBJ1-6, with TRBD1 matching over 7 bases. Germline values: CDR1 MNHEY, CDR2 SMNVEV (reference sequence). The CDR3 is made up of 15 amino acids. V lost 3 bases and J lost 7; bases outside the gene matches: 6. CDR3 in amino acids: CASSFETGLNSPLHF. The CDR3 DNA sequence: TGTGCCAGCAGTTTCGAGACAGGGTTGAATTCACCCCTCCACTTT.

The rearrangement links TRBV4-1 to TRBJ2-1; no firm D call. V was pared by 10 bases and J by 10 bases, with 17 bases between. Germline V gene data show CDR1 as MGHRA and CDR2 as YSYEKL. The length of the CDR3 is 12 residues. The CDR3 loop is CATTAAAGEQFF. CDR3 coding DNA: TGCGCCACAACTGCGGCGGCTGGCGAGCAGTTCTTC.

The gene calls are TRBV7-2 and TRBJ1-4; D is undetermined. Per the germline V gene, CDR1 is SGHTA and CDR2 is FQGNSA. Trimming removed 0 bases from V and 13 bases from J, with 9 bases in between. The CDR3 has 12 residues. The CDR3 reads CASSLARPPLFF. As DNA, the CDR3 is TGTGCCAGCAGCTTAGCGAGGCCTCCACTGTTTTTT.

The rearrangement links TRBV24-1 to TRBJ2-3; D is ambiguous. This CDR3 spans 11 amino acids. Trimming removed 3 bases from V and 7 bases from J, with 4 bases in between. Looked up from germline, CDR1 is KGHDR and CDR2 is SFDVKD. The CDR3 bases are TGTGCCACCAGTGATGGATATACGCAGTATTTT. The encoded protein is CATSDGYTQYF.

V is TRBV6-5 and J is TRBJ1-2; D call uncertain. The germline gives CDR1 MNHEY, CDR2 SVGAGI. Between the trimmed V and J ends, which lost 4 bases and 8 bases, there was a span of 14 bases. The CDR3 loop spans 13 amino acids. The CDR3, as DNA: TGTGCCAGCAGTTTCGACTCGACGGGGGGCTACACCTTC. Protein sequence: CASSFDSTGGYTF.

This clone was observed a handful of times. The chain joins TRBV11-2 to TRBJ1-2, with D unresolved. This CDR3 is built from 15 residues. V lost 5 bases and J 1 base, leaving 14 bases between the germline ends. Germline lookup yields CDR1 SGHAT and CDR2 FQNNGV. The CDR3 region has the DNA TGTGCCAGCAGCCCACGGACCTACAGTAACTATGGCTACACCTTC. Protein product: CASSPRTYSNYGYTF.

This chain links TRBV7-8 with TRBJ1-2; no clear D. V was cut by 1 base and J by 5 bases, with 11 bases left in between. The germline V gene has CDR1 SGHVS and CDR2 FQNEAQ. This CDR3 has 14 amino acids. The CDR3 region has the DNA TGTGCCAGCAGCTTAGAGGCAGCTACTTATGGCTACACCTTC. Amino acids: CASSLEAATYGYTF. The variable domain in full, completed from reference TRBV7-8 and TRBJ1-2, reads GAGVSQSPRYKVAKRGQDVALRCDPISGHVSLFWYQQALGQGPEFLTYFQNEAQLDKSGLPSDRFFAERPEGSVSTLKIQRTQQEDSAVYLCASSLEAATYGYTFGSGTRLTVV.

This chain joins TRBV28 and TRBJ1-2; the D is unclear. The CDR3 covers 15 residues. The germline gives CDR1 MDHEN, CDR2 SYDVKM. With 6 bases removed from V and 6 bases from J, the gap between germline ends came to 20 bases. For the CDR3, the DNA is TGTGCCAGCAGCCCCCCCCGGGGTAGGATAGATGGCTACACCTTC. Translated, it gives CASSPPRGRIDGYTF.

The J gene is TRBJ1-2, the V gene TRBV7-9; no clear D. With 5 bases removed from V and 6 bases from J, the gap between germline ends came to 16 bases. CDR3 length: 14 residues. The germline gives CDR1 SEHNR, CDR2 FQNEAQ (reference sequence). The CDR3: CASSPGVVGNGYTF. CDR3 coding DNA: TGTGCCAGCAGCCCCGGGGTGGTGGGGAATGGCTACACCTTC.

This clone was recorded once. The chain combines TRBV6-6 with TRBJ2-3, with D unresolved. V shed 2 bases and J shed 2 bases, with 8 bases lying between them. Germline V CDR1 and CDR2: MNHNY, SVGAGI (reference sequence). The CDR3 is made up of 14 amino acids. The CDR3 nucleotides are TGTGCCAGCAGTTACGTCGGAGACACAGATACGCAGTATTTT. Translated, it gives CASSYVGDTDTQYF.

The gene calls are TRBV5-1 and TRBJ1-5, with a possible D match to TRBD1 (5 bases). Trimming removed 0 bases from V and 5 bases from J, with 9 bases in between. CDR1 is SGHRS, CDR2 YFSETQ, per germline. This CDR3 contains 14 residues. The CDR3 coding sequence is TGCGCCAGCAGCTTGGCAGGGAGAGATCAGCCCCAGCATTTT. Protein product: CASSLAGRDQPQHF.

This chain links TRBV7-6 with TRBJ1-1; TRBD1 is a possible D gene (6 bases). This CDR3 is built from 17 residues. The germline V gene has CDR1 SGHVS and CDR2 FNYEAQ. Trimming pared 4 bases from V and 1 base from J, leaving 19 bases between. For the CDR3, the DNA is TGTGCCAGCAGCTCCCAAGGGACAACCTTCGGGAACACTGAAGCTTTCTTT. Protein: CASSSQGTTFGNTEAFF. The full variable domain, rest sourced from reference TRBV7-6 and TRBJ1-1, is GAGVSQSPRYKVTKRGQDVALRCDPISGHVSLYWYRQALGQGPEFLTYFNYEAQQDKSGLPNDRFSAERPEGSISTLTIQRTEQRDSAMYRCASSSQGTTFGNTEAFFGQGTRLTVV.

The chain couples TRBV28 to TRBJ2-5; the match to TRBD2 covers 14 bases. The CDR3 has 18 residues. V lost 7 bases to trimming and J lost 3 bases; unmatched junction nucleotides: 13. Germline-derived CDR1 and CDR2 are MDHEN and SYDVKM. CDR3 loop: CASNHGLAGGRSKETQYF. The CDR3, as DNA: TGTGCCAGCAATCACGGACTAGCGGGGGGCAGAAGTAAAGAGACCCAGTACTTC. The whole variable domain, remainder taken from reference TRBV28 and TRBJ2-5, is DVKVTQSSRYLVKRTGEKVFLECVQDMDHENMFWYRQDPGLGLRLIYFSYDVKMKEKGDIPEGYSVSREKKERFSLILESASTNQTSMYLCASNHGLAGGRSKETQYFGPGTRLLVL.

The CDR3 is CASSKGRKGNTEAFF. CDR3 DNA: TGTGCCAGCAGCAAAGGACGGAAGGGGAACACTGAAGCTTTCTTT. V and J are TRBV21-1 and TRBJ1-1. TRBV21-1 is a recognized pseudogene. The CDR3 extends over 15 amino acids.